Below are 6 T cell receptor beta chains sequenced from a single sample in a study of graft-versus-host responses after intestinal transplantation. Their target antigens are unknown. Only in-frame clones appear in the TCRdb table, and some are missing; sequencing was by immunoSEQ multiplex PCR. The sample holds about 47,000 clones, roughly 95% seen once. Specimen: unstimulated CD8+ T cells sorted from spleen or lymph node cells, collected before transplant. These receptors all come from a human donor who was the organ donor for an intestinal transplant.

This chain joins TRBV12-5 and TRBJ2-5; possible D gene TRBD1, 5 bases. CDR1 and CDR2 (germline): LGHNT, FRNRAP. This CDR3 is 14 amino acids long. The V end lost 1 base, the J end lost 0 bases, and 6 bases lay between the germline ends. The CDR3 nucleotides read TGTGCTAGTGGTTTGGGACAGTACCAAGAGACCCAGTACTTC. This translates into CASGLGQYQETQYF. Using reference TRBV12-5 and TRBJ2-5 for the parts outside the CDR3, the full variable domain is DARVTQTPRHKVTEMGQEVTMRCQPILGHNTVFWYRQTMMQGLELLAYFRNRAPLDDSGMPKDRFSAEMPDATLATLKIQPSEPRDSAVYFCASGLGQYQETQYFGPGTRLLVL.

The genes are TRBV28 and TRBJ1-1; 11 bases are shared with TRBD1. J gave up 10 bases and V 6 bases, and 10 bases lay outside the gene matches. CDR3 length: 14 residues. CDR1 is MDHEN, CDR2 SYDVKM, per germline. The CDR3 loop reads CASSRTGGELRAFF. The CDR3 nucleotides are TGTGCCAGCAGCCGGACAGGGGGCGAATTACGAGCTTTCTTT.

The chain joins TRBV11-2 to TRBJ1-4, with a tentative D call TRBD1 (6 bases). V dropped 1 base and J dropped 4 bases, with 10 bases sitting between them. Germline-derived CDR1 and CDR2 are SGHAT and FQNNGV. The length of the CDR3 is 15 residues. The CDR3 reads CASSLGAGVNEKLFF. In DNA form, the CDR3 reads TGTGCCAGCAGCTTAGGGGCAGGGGTTAATGAAAAACTGTTTTTT. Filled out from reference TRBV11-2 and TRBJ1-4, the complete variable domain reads EAGVAQSPRYKIIEKRQSVAFWCNPISGHATLYWYQQILGQGPKLLIQFQNNGVVDDSQLPKDRFSAERLKGVDSTLKIQPAKLEDSAVYLCASSLGAGVNEKLFFGSGTQLSVL.

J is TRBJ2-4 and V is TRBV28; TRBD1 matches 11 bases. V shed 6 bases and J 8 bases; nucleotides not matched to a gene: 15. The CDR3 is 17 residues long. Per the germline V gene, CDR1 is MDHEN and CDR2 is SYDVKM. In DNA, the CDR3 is TGTGCCAGCAGCACCCCGGGACAGGGGGTTTTGGTAGACATTCAGTACTTC. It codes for CASSTPGQGVLVDIQYF. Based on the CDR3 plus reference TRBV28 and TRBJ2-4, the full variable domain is DVKVTQSSRYLVKRTGEKVFLECVQDMDHENMFWYRQDPGLGLRLIYFSYDVKMKEKGDIPEGYSVSREKKERFSLILESASTNQTSMYLCASSTPGQGVLVDIQYFGAGTRLSVL.

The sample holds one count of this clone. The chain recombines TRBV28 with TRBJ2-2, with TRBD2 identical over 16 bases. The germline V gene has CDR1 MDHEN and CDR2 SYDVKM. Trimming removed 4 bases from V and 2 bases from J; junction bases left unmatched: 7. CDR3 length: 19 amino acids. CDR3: CASSSPGLAGGPNTGELFF. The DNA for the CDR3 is TGTGCCAGCAGTTCCCCGGGACTAGCGGGGGGGCCTAACACCGGGGAGCTGTTTTTT.

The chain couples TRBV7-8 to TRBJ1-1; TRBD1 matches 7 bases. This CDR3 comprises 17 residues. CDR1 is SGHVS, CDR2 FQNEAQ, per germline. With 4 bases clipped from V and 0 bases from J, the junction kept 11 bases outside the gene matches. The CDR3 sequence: CASSSLGQAELNTEAFF. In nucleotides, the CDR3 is TGTGCCAGCAGCTCCCTTGGACAGGCTGAACTGAACACTGAAGCTTTCTTT. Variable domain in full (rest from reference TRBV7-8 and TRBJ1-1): GAGVSQSPRYKVAKRGQDVALRCDPISGHVSLFWYQQALGQGPEFLTYFQNEAQLDKSGLPSDRFFAERPEGSVSTLKIQRTQQEDSAVYLCASSSLGQAELNTEAFFGQGTRLTVV.